This is a list of T cell receptor beta chains from one sample in a study of cytomegalovirus exposure and HLA in healthy donors. Clones were read by immunoSEQ multiplex PCR, and TCRdb kept only the in-frame ones, dropping some. This sample has some 210,000 clones, with over 80% found just once. The sequenced sample was PBMCs. Receptor source: a woman younger than 35 in good health and CMV-seronegative. The CDR3 runs from the conserved cysteine through the conserved F or W. Fields, in order: D gene, J gene, V gene, CDR3 protein, CDR3 DNA. The D gene is left open where the match is weak.

D: NA
J: TRBJ2-3
V: TRBV5-1
CDR3: CASSEVADLTDTQYF
DNA: TGCGCCAGCAGCGAGGTAGCGGATCTCACAGATACGCAGTATTTT

D: NA
J: TRBJ2-7
V: TRBV29-1
CDR3: CSVGDGYYEQYF
DNA: TGCAGCGTTGGGGACGGGTACTACGAGCAGTACTTC

D: NA
J: TRBJ1-1
V: TRBV5-1
CDR3: CASSRTATNTEAFF
DNA: TGCGCCAGCAGCCGGACTGCTACGAACACTGAAGCTTTCTTT

D: NA
J: TRBJ2-7
V: TRBV4-1
CDR3: CASSQEGGVASYEQYF
DNA: TGCGCCAGCAGCCAAGAAGGAGGGGTGGCCTCCTACGAGCAGTACTTC

D: NA
J: TRBJ1-1
V: TRBV18
CDR3: CASSPRATTTEAFF
DNA: TGTGCCAGCTCACCCCGGGCTACCACCACTGAAGCTTTCTTT

D: TRBD2
J: TRBJ2-7
V: TRBV6-5
CDR3: CASSPAGVVSEQYF
DNA: TGTGCCAGCAGCCCAGCGGGAGTTGTGTCCGAGCAGTACTTC

D: NA
J: TRBJ1-6
V: TRBV11-2
CDR3: CASSLVDAPLHF
DNA: TGTGCCAGCAGCTTAGTTGATGCACCCCTCCACTTT

D: TRBD1
J: TRBJ2-7
V: TRBV7-2
CDR3: CASSSRTRDRGSYEQYF
DNA: TGTGCCAGCAGCTCGAGAACCCGGGACAGGGGCTCCTACGAGCAGTACTTC

D: NA
J: TRBJ2-7
V: TRBV5-6
CDR3: CASSLEEGQIHF
DNA: TGTGCCAGCAGCTTGGAGGAAGGACAGATACACTTC

D: TRBD1
J: TRBJ1-1
V: TRBV27
CDR3: CASKPLTGGNTEAFF
DNA: TGTGCCAGCAAACCCCTGACAGGGGGCAACACTGAAGCTTTCTTT

D: NA
J: TRBJ2-1
V: TRBV5-1
CDR3: CASSLRQSYNEQFF
DNA: TGCGCCAGCAGCTTGCGACAGTCCTACAATGAGCAGTTCTTC

D: NA
J: TRBJ2-3
V: TRBV4-2
CDR3: CASSQGLITDTQYF
DNA: TGTGCCAGCAGCCAGGGACTTATCACAGATACGCAGTATTTT

D: NA
J: TRBJ2-5
V: TRBV2
CDR3: CASRGLGGRAETQYF
DNA: TGTGCCAGCAGGGGGTTGGGGGGCCGAGCGGAGACCCAGTACTTC

D: NA
J: TRBJ1-5
V: TRBV5-1
CDR3: CASSPGGGSNQPQHF
DNA: TGCGCCAGCTCCCCGGGGGGAGGAAGCAATCAGCCCCAGCATTTT

D: NA
J: TRBJ2-1
V: TRBV5-1
CDR3: CASSLASSEHNEQFF
DNA: TGCGCCAGCAGCTTGGCTTCTAGCGAACACAATGAGCAGTTCTTC

D: NA
J: TRBJ2-2
V: TRBV28
CDR3: CASRAEHTGELFF
DNA: TGTGCCAGCAGGGCAGAACACACCGGGGAGCTGTTTTTT